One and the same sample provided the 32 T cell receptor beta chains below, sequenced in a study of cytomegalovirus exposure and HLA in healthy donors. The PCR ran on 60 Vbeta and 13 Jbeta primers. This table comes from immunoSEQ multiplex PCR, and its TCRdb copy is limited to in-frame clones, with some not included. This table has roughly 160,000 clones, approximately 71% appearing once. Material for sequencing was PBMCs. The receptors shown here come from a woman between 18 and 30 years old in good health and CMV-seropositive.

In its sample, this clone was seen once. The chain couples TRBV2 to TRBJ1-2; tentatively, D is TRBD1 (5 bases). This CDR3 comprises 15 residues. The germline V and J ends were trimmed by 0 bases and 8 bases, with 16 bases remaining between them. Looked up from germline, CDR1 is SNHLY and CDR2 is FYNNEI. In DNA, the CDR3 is TGTGCCAGCAGTGAAGCAGGAGGGCAGGGTGGGGGCTACACCTTC. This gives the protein CASSEAGGQGGGYTF.

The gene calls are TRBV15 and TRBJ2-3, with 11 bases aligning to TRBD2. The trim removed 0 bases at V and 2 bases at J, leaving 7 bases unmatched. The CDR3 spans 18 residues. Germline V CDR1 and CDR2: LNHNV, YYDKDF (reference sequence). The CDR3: CATSREPPTSGATDTQYF. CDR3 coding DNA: TGTGCCACCAGCAGAGAGCCCCCGACTAGCGGGGCCACAGATACGCAGTATTTT. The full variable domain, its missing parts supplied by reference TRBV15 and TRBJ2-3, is DAMVIQNPRYQVTQFGKPVTLSCSQTLNHNVMYWYQQKSSQAPKLLFHYYDKDFNNEADTPDNFQSRRPNTSFCFLDIRSPGLGDTAMYLCATSREPPTSGATDTQYFGPGTRLTVL.

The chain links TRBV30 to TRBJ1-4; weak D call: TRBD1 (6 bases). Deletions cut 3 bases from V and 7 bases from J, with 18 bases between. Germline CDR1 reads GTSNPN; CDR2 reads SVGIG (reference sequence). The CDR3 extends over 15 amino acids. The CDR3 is CAWRPRGGDIEKLFF. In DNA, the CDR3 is TGTGCCTGGAGACCCAGGGGTGGGGATATTGAAAAACTGTTTTTT. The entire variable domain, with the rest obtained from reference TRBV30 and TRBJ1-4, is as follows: SQTIHQWPATLVQPVGSPLSLECTVEGTSNPNLYWYRQAAGRGLQLLFYSVGIGQISSEVPQNLSASRPQDRQFILSSKKLLLSDSGFYLCAWRPRGGDIEKLFFGSGTQLSVL.

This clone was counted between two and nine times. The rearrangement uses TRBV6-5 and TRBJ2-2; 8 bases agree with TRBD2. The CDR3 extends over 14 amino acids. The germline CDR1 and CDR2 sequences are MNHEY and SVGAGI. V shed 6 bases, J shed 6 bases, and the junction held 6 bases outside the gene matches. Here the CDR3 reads CASRVAGIAGELFF. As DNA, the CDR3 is TGTGCCAGCAGGGTAGCGGGGATCGCCGGGGAGCTGTTTTTT.

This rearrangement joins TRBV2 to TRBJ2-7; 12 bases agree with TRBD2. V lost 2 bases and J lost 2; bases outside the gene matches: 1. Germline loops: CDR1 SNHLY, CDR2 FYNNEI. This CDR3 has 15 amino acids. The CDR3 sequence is CASSETSGGTYEQYF. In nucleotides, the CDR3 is TGTGCCAGCAGTGAAACTAGCGGGGGGACCTACGAGCAGTACTTC.

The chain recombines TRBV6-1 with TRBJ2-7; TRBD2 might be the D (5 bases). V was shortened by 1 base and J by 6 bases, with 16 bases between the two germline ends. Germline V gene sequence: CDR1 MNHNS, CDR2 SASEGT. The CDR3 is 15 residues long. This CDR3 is CASSEGGPFRSEQYF. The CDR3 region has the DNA TGTGCCAGCAGTGAAGGAGGGCCCTTTCGCAGCGAGCAGTACTTC.

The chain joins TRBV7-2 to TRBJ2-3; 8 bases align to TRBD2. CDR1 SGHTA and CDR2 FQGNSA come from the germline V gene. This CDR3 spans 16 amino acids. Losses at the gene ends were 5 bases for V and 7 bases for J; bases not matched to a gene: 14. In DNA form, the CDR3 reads TGTGCCAGCAGCATCCCCCCAGCGGGGGTGCTAAATACGCAGTATTTT. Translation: CASSIPPAGVLNTQYF. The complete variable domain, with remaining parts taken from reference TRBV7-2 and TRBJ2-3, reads GAGVSQSPSNKVTEKGKDVELRCDPISGHTALYWYRQSLGQGLEFLIYFQGNSAPDKSGLPSDRFSAERTGGSVSTLTIQRTQQEDSAVYLCASSIPPAGVLNTQYFGPGTRLTVL.

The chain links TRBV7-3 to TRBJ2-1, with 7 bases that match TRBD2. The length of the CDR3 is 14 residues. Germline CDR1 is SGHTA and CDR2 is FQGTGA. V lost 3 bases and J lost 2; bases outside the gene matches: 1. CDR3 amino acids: CASSLGGTYNEQFF. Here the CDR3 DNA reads TGTGCCAGCAGCTTGGGGGGGACCTACAATGAGCAGTTCTTC.

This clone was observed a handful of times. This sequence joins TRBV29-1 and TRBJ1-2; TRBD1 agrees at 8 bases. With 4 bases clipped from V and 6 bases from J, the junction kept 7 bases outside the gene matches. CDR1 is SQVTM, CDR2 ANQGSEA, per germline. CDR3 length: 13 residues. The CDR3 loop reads CSVVAGGVDGYTF. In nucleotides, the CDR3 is TGCAGCGTTGTAGCAGGGGGCGTGGATGGCTACACCTTC.

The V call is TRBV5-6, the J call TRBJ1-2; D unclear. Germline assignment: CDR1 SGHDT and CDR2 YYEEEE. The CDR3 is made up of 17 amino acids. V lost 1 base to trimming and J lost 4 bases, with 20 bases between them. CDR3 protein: CASSLWRSGPGSYGYTF. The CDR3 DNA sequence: TGTGCCAGCAGCTTGTGGAGATCGGGCCCGGGGAGCTATGGCTACACCTTC.

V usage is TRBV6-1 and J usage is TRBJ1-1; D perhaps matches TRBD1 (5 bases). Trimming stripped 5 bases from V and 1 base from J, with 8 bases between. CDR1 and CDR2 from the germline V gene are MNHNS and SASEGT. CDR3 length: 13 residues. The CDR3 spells CASSPTENTEAFF. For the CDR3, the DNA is TGTGCCAGCAGTCCGACAGAGAACACTGAAGCTTTCTTT.

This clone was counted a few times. The CDR3 loop is CASRAGSVETQYF. The CDR3, as DNA: TGTGCCAGCAGAGCGGGGAGTGTGGAGACCCAGTACTTC. The chain has TRBV2 and TRBJ2-5; 7 nucleotides match TRBD2. Germline CDR1 reads SNHLY; CDR2 reads FYNNEI. With 6 bases clipped from V and 5 bases from J, the junction kept 6 bases outside the gene matches. This CDR3 contains 13 residues.

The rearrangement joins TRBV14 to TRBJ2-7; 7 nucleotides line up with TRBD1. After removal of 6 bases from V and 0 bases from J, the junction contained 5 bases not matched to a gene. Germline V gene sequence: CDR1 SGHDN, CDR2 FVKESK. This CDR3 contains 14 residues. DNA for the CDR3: TGTGCCAGCAGATCCGGGACAGACTCCTACGAGCAGTACTTC. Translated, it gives CASRSGTDSYEQYF.

CDR3 in amino acids: CATVSSGGVAEQFF. CDR3 nucleotide sequence: TGTGCCACCGTATCGAGCGGGGGGGTGGCTGAGCAGTTCTTC. The chain employs TRBV5-4 and TRBJ2-1, with 10 bases that match TRBD2. Germline V gene sequence: CDR1 SGHNT, CDR2 YYREEE (reference sequence). The CDR3 runs to 14 residues. With V trimmed by 9 bases and J by 9 bases, 12 bases remained unmatched.

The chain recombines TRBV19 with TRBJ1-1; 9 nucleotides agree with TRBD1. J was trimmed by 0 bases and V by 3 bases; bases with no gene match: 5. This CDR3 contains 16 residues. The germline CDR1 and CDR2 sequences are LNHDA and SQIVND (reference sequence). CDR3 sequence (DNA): TGTGCCAGTAGTATCTGGGGACAGGGCTTGAACACTGAAGCTTTCTTT. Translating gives CASSIWGQGLNTEAFF.

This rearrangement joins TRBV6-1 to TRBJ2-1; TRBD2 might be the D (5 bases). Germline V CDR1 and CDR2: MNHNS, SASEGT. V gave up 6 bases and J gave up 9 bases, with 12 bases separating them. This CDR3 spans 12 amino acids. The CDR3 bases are TGTGCCAGCAGCCAAACGAGGGCTGAGCAGTTCTTC. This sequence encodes CASSQTRAEQFF.

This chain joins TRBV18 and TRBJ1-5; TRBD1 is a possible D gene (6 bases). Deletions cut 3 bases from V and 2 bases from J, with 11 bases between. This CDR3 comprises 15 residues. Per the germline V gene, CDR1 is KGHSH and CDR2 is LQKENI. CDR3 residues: CASSPGGGGNQPQHF. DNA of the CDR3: TGTGCCAGCTCACCGGGAGGGGGTGGCAATCAGCCCCAGCATTTT.

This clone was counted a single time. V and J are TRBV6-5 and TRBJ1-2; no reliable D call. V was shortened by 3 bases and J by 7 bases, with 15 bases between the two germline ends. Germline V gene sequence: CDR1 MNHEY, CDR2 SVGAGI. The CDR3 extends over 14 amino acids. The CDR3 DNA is TGTGCCAGCAGTTATGGTCCGGAGAGAATTGGCTACACCTTC. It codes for CASSYGPERIGYTF.

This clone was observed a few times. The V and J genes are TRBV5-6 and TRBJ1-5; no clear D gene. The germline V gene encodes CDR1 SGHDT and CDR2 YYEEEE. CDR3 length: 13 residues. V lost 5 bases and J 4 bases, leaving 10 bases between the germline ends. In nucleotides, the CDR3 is TGTGCCAGCAGTTCTGACGGGAATCAGCCCCAGCATTTT. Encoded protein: CASSSDGNQPQHF.

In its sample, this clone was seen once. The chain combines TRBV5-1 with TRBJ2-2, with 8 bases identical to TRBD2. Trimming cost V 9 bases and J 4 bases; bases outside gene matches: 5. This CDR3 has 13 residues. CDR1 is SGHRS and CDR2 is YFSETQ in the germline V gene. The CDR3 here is CATRGLATGELFF. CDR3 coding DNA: TGCGCCACCCGAGGACTAGCCACCGGGGAGCTGTTTTTT.

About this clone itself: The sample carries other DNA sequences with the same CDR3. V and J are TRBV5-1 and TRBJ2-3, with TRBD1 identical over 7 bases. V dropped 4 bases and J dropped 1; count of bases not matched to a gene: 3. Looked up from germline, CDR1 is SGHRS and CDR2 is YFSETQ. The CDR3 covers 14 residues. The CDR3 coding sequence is TGCGCCAGCAGCCAAGGGACAGGCACAGATACGCAGTATTTT. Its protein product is CASSQGTGTDTQYF.

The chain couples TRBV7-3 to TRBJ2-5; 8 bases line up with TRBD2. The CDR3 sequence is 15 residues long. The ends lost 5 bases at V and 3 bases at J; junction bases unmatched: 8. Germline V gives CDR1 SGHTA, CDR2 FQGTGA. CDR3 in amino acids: CASSPGGAGEETQYF. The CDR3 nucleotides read TGTGCCAGCAGCCCCGGGGGGGCCGGGGAAGAGACCCAGTACTTC.

The CDR3 sequence: CASSQGLAGYNEQFF. CDR3 nucleotides: TGTGCCAGCAGCCAGGGACTAGCGGGGTACAATGAGCAGTTCTTC. V is TRBV14 and J is TRBJ2-1, with 13 bases identical to TRBD2. J lost 4 bases, V lost 3 bases, and 0 bases had no gene match. Germline CDR1 reads SGHDN; CDR2 reads FVKESK. The CDR3 is made up of 15 amino acids.

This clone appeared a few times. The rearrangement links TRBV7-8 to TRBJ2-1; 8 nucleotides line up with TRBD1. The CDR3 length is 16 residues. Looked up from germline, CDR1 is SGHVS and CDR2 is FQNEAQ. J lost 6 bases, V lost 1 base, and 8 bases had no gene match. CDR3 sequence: CASSLETGVDPNEQFF. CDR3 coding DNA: TGTGCCAGCAGCTTAGAGACAGGGGTGGACCCCAATGAGCAGTTCTTC. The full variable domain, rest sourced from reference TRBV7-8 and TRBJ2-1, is GAGVSQSPRYKVAKRGQDVALRCDPISGHVSLFWYQQALGQGPEFLTYFQNEAQLDKSGLPSDRFFAERPEGSVSTLKIQRTQQEDSAVYLCASSLETGVDPNEQFFGPGTRLTVL.

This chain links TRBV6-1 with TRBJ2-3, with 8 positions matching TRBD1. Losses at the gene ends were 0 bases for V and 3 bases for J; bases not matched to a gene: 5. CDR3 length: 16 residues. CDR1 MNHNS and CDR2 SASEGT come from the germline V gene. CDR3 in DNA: TGTGCCAGCAGTGAAGCCTGGACAGGGTTAACAGATACGCAGTATTTT. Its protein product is CASSEAWTGLTDTQYF.

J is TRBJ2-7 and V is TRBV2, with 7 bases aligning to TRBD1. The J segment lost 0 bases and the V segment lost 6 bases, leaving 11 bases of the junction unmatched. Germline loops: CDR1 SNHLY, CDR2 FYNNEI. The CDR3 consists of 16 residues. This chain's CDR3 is CASRLHTGTASYEQYF. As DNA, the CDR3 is TGTGCCAGCAGGCTCCACACCGGGACAGCCTCCTACGAGCAGTACTTC. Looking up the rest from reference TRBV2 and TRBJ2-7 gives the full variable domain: EPEVTQTPSHQVTQMGQEVILRCVPISNHLYFYWYRQILGQKVEFLVSFYNNEISEKSEIFDDQFSVERPDGSNFTLKIRSTKLEDSAMYFCASRLHTGTASYEQYFGPGTRLTVT.

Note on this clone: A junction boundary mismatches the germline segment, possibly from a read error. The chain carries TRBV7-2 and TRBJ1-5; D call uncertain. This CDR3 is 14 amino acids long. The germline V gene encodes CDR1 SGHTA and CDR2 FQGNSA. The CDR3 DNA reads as TGTGCCAGCAGTTTAGGTCAAAGCAATCAGCCCCAGCATTTT. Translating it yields CASSLGQSNQPQHF.

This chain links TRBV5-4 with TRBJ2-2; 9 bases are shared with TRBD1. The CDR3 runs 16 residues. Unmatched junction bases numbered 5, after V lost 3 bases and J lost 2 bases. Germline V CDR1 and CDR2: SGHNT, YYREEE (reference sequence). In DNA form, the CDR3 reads TGTGCCAGCAGCTCGAGGACAGGGGAAAACACCGGGGAGCTGTTTTTT. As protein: CASSSRTGENTGELFF.

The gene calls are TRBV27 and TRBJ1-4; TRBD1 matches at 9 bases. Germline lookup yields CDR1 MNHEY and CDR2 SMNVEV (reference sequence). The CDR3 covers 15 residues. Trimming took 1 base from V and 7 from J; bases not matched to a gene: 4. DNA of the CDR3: TGTGCCAGCAGTTTATTAAGGACAGGGGTTGAAAAACTGTTTTTT. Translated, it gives CASSLLRTGVEKLFF.

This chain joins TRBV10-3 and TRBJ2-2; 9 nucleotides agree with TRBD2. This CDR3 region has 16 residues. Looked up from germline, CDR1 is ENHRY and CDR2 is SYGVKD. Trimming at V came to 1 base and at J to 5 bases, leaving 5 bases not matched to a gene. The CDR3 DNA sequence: TGTGCCATCAGTGAGTGGGCGGGGGGGCCTACCGGGGAGCTGTTTTTT. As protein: CAISEWAGGPTGELFF.

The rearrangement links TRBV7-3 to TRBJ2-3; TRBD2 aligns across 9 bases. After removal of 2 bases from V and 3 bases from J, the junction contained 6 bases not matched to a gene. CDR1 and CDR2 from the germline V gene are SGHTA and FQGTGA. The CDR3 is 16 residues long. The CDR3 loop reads CASSLLGGGATDTQYF. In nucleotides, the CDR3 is TGTGCCAGCAGCTTATTGGGCGGGGGGGCAACAGATACGCAGTATTTT.

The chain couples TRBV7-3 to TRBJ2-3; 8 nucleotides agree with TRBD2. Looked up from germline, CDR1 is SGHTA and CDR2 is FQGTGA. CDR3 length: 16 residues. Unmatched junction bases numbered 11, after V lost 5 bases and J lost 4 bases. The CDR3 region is CASSPGASGPPDTQYF. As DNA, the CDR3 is TGTGCCAGCAGCCCGGGGGCTAGCGGGCCCCCAGATACGCAGTATTTT.